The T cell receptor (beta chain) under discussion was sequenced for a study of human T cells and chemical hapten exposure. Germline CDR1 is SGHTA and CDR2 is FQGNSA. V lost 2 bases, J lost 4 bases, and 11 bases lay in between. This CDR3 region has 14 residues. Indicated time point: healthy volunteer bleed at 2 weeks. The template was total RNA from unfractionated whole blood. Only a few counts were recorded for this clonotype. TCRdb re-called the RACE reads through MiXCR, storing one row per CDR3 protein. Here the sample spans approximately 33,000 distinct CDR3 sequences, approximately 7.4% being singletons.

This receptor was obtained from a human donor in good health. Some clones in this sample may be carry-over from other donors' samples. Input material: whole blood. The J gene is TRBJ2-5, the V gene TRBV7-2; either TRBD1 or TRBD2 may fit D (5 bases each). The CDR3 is CASSLPGRAETQYF. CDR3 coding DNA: TGTGCCAGCAGCTTACCGGGACGAGCAGAGACCCAGTACTTC.